The TCR beta chain under discussion was sequenced for a study of control samples from healthy donors and cancer patients. With 1 base clipped from V and 4 bases from J, the junction kept 5 bases outside the gene matches. The germline CDR1 and CDR2 sequences are SGHRS and YFSETQ. The CDR3 has 17 residues. Assay: immunoSEQ multiplex PCR; the TCRdb copy retains only in-frame clones and omits some. The data hold about 82,000 clones, with about 90% observed a single time. This clone was seen just once. This rearrangement joins TRBV5-1 to TRBJ2-6, with 10 bases that match TRBD1. The sequence derives from a man aged 45-65 years in good health. The sample was blood. In DNA form, the CDR3 reads TGCGCCAGCAGCTTGAGACAGGGGGCGCTAGGGGCCAACGTCCTGACTTTC. As protein: CASSLRQGALGANVLTF.